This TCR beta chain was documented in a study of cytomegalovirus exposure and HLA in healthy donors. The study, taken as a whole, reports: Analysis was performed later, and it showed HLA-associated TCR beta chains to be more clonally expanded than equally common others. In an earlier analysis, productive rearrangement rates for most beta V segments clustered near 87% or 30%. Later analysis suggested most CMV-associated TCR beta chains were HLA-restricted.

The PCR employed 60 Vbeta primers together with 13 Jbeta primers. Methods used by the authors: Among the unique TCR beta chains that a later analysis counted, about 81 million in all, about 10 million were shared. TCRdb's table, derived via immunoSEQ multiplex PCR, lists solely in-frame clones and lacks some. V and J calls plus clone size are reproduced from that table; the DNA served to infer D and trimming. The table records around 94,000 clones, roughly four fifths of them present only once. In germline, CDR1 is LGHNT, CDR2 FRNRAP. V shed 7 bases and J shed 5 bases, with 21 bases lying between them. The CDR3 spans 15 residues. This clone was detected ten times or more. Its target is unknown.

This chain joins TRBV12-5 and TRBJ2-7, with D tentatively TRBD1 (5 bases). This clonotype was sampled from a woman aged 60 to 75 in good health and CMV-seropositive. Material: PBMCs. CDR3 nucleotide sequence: TGTGCTAGTGCCCAGTTACGGCAGGGTGGAGACGAGCAGTACTTC. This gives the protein CASAQLRQGGDEQYF.